Sequencing of this T cell receptor beta chain was carried out in a study of cytomegalovirus exposure and HLA in healthy donors. Study context: The roughly 120 validation repertoires matched the roughly 670 first-cohort repertoires in platform, a later analysis reported.

Separation from the 666-subject first cohort characterized the roughly 130-subject validation cohort, to which the donors belonged. Sequencing used immunoSEQ multiplex PCR; TCRdb keeps in-frame clones, though not all of them. The data contain a few hundred thousand clones, roughly 89% of them singletons. The CDR3 has 11 amino acids. Germline CDR1 is GTSNPN and CDR2 is SVGIG (reference sequence). V lost 8 bases and J 6 bases, leaving 13 bases between the germline ends. Sequencing was carried out using PBMCs. The receptor was isolated from a woman aged 18-30 years in good health and CMV-seronegative. J is TRBJ1-1 and V is TRBV30, with D perhaps TRBD1 (5 bases). CDR3 sequence (DNA): TGTGCCATCAGGGAGGTACCTGAAGCTTTCTTT. Translating it yields CAIREVPEAFF.